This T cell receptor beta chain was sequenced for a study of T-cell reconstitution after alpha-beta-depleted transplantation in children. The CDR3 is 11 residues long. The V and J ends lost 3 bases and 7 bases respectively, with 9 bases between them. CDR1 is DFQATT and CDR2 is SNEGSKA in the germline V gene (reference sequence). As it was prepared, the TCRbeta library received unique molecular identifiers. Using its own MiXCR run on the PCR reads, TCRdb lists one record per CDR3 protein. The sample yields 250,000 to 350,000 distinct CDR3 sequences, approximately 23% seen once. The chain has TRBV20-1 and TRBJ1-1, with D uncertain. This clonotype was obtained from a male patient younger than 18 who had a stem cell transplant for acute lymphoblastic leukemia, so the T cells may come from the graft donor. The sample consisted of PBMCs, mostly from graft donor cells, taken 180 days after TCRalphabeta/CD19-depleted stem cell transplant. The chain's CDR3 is CSASRADEAFF. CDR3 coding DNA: TGCAGTGCTAGTAGGGCGGATGAAGCTTTCTTT.